The sequence of this TCR beta chain was determined in a study of shared clonotypes between healthy human individuals. Study overall: Ranging from 18 to 49 in age, donors were two women and a few men. Used for every donor were three CD4 naive, three CD4 memory, two CD8 naive and one CD8 memory plate. Study conclusions and caveats: Blood was the sole source, and tissue repertoires probably differ.

Germline V gives CDR1 SGHTA, CDR2 FQGNSA. The V and J ends lost 4 bases and 5 bases respectively, with 14 bases between them. This CDR3 spans 14 amino acids. Comments on this clone: Its specificity is not known.

Each subset's genomic DNA was split evenly across several immunoSEQ plates. TCRdb's table, derived via immunoSEQ multiplex PCR, lists solely in-frame clones and lacks some. Of 950,000 to 1,100,000 clones in the sample, approximately 78% were seen once. The sequencing sample was made of memory CD4+ T cells from PBMCs. Indicated subset: CD45RA-negative fraction. This chain connects TRBV7-2 to TRBJ2-5; D unresolved. The sequence was collected from a man younger than 35 in good health. Some clones in this sample may be carry-over from other donors' samples. CDR3 amino acids: CASSSRTFGETQYF. In DNA, the CDR3 is TGTGCCAGCAGCTCCCGGACCTTCGGGGAGACCCAGTACTTC.